These T cell receptor beta chains were read from a single sample in a study of T cell responses to AZD1222 COVID-19 vaccine. TCRdb keeps only in-frame clones here, not all; method: immunoSEQ multiplex PCR. Here the sample spans 95,000 to 150,000 clones, around 89% being singletons. The material sequenced was peripheral blood, taken on day 0 of AZD1222 vaccination. The receptors here all came from an adult in good health. Both conserved end residues are part of each CDR3. The D gene is left open where the match is weak. Size is stated for part of the rows, as once, few or many counts, or as a class when the clone is expanded.

cdr3_length clone_size d_call j_call v_call cdr3_aa cdr3_nt
14 . . TRBJ1-1 TRBV29-1 CSVARQDMNTEAFF TGCAGCGTGGCCCGACAGGACATGAACACTGAAGCTTTCTTT
13 . TRBD2 TRBJ2-5 TRBV7-9 CATQGLERETQYF TGTGCCACCCAAGGACTAGAGAGAGAGACCCAGTACTTC
13 . . TRBJ1-4 TRBV6-5 CASRRTVGEKLFF TGTGCCAGCAGAAGGACAGTTGGTGAAAAACTGTTTTTT
17 . TRBD1 TRBJ2-4 TRBV18 CASSPGDRGLAKNIQYF TGTGCCAGCTCACCAGGGGACAGGGGACTAGCCAAAAACATTCAGTACTTC
14 once TRBD1 TRBJ2-7 TRBV11-3 CASSAYDRDYEQYF TGTGCCAGCAGCGCCTACGACAGGGACTACGAGCAGTACTTC
17 medium-sized TRBD2 TRBJ2-7 TRBV7-8 CASSLAGTSGIFYEQYF TGTGCCAGCAGCTTAGCTGGGACTAGCGGGATTTTTTACGAGCAGTACTTC
16 . . TRBJ1-2 TRBV7-2 CASSKELQGQPYGYTF TGTGCCAGCAGCAAAGAACTACAGGGCCAGCCCTATGGCTACACCTTC
12 . . TRBJ2-1 TRBV29-1 CSNDRIYNEQFF TGCAGCAACGACAGGATATACAATGAGCAGTTCTTC
15 . . TRBJ2-1 TRBV7-9 CASSLEGHGINEQFF TGTGCCAGCAGCTTAGAGGGACATGGAATCAATGAGCAGTTCTTC
15 . . TRBJ2-3 TRBV6-5 CASSLRDRARDTQYF TGTGCCAGCAGCCTCCGGGACCGAGCCCGGGATACGCAGTATTTT
14 . TRBD1 TRBJ1-2 TRBV6-6 CASSPYRGLYGYTF TGTGCCAGCAGCCCATACAGGGGCCTCTATGGCTACACCTTC
17 . TRBD2 TRBJ2-7 TRBV4-3 CASSQGLTLAGVGEQYF TGCGCCAGCAGCCAAGGACTGACACTAGCGGGAGTCGGCGAGCAGTACTTC
15 . . TRBJ1-3 TRBV3-1/TRBV3-2 CASSQEGTGGNTIYF TGTGCCAGCAGCCAAGAGGGCACGGGAGGAAACACCATATATTTT
19 . TRBD1 TRBJ1-2 TRBV29-1 CSVDLPPPTTGGEGHGYTF TGCAGCGTTGATCTTCCCCCTCCCACGACAGGGGGTGAGGGCCATGGCTACACCTTC
16 once TRBD1 TRBJ2-7 TRBV7-9 CASSPPPGQGPREQYF TGTGCCAGCAGCCCTCCCCCGGGACAGGGACCCAGGGAGCAGTACTTC
12 . . TRBJ1-2 TRBV7-6 CASSLGTGGYTF TGTGCCAGCAGCTTAGGTACGGGAGGCTACACCTTC
16 once TRBD2 TRBJ2-1 TRBV29-1 CSVDDPAGGVYYEQFF TGCAGCGTTGACGATCCAGCGGGAGGAGTGTATTATGAGCAGTTCTTC
16 . TRBD1 TRBJ1-2 TRBV5-1 CASSPRQGGIPYGYTF TGCGCCAGCAGCCCAAGACAGGGGGGGATTCCCTATGGCTACACCTTC
11 . . TRBJ1-1 TRBV20-1 CSALRNTEAFF TGCAGTGCCTTAAGAAACACTGAAGCTTTCTTT
15 . . TRBJ1-2 TRBV7-8 CASTPSGAYDYGYTF TGTGCCAGCACCCCGTCGGGGGCCTACGACTATGGCTACACCTTC
13 . . TRBJ2-7 TRBV5-8 CASSFRGGYEQYF TGTGCCAGCAGCTTCCGAGGGGGCTACGAGCAGTACTTC
16 . . TRBJ2-3 TRBV6-4 CASSDSIGAVTDTQYF TGTGCCAGCAGTGACTCGATCGGGGCAGTCACAGATACGCAGTATTTT
18 . TRBD2 TRBJ2-1 TRBV5-8 CASSPGPSGSRAYNEQFF TGTGCCAGCAGCCCTGGGCCTAGCGGATCTAGGGCCTACAATGAGCAGTTCTTC
13 once . TRBJ2-7 TRBV29-1 CSVEIGGADEQYF TGCAGCGTTGAAATTGGAGGGGCGGACGAGCAGTACTTC
15 . TRBD1 TRBJ2-7 TRBV9 CASSVAGTGAYEQYF TGTGCCAGCAGCGTCGCCGGGACAGGGGCCTACGAGCAGTACTTC
16 . TRBD2 TRBJ2-3 TRBV6-2/TRBV6-3 CASSPPSGRSTDTQYF TGTGCCAGCAGTCCCCCGAGCGGGAGGAGCACAGATACGCAGTATTTT
13 once . TRBJ1-6 TRBV14 CASSQATGSPLHF TGTGCCAGCAGCCAAGCAACGGGGTCACCCCTCCACTTT
18 . . TRBJ2-7 TRBV3-1/TRBV3-2 CASSQDWKGLVYPYEQYF TGTGCCAGCAGCCAAGATTGGAAGGGGCTAGTCTATCCCTACGAGCAGTACTTC
10 . . TRBJ2-7 TRBV27 CASGDYEQYF TGTGCCAGCGGGGACTACGAGCAGTACTTC
11 . . TRBJ2-7 TRBV19 CASSLLGEQYF TGTGCCAGTAGTCTCCTAGGCGAGCAGTACTTC
15 . . TRBJ1-6 TRBV28 CASSSPGLGNSPLHF TGTGCCAGCAGTTCTCCAGGGTTGGGGAATTCACCCCTCCACTTT
14 . TRBD1 TRBJ1-2 TRBV25-1 CASSEPGTGLGYTF TGTGCCAGCAGTGAGCCCGGGACAGGGTTAGGCTACACCTTC
19 . TRBD2 TRBJ2-1 TRBV3-1/TRBV3-2 CASSLGTSGSKGVRYEQFF TGTGCCAGCAGCCTAGGGACTAGCGGGAGTAAGGGGGTTAGGTATGAGCAGTTCTTC
14 . . TRBJ2-5 TRBV5-1 CASSLVYHQETQYF TGCGCCAGCAGCTTGGTCTATCACCAAGAGACCCAGTACTTC
14 . TRBD2 TRBJ2-7 TRBV6-2/TRBV6-3 CASSPSGRRYEQYF TGTGCCAGCAGTCCCAGCGGGAGGCGGTACGAGCAGTACTTC
15 . . TRBJ1-1 TRBV2 CASSSRGGAGTEAFF TGTGCCAGCAGCTCCCGTGGGGGGGCGGGCACTGAAGCTTTCTTT
12 . TRBD1 TRBJ2-7 TRBV5-5 CASRLTGDEQYF TGTGCCAGCAGACTTACAGGGGACGAGCAGTACTTC
18 . TRBD1 TRBJ1-2 TRBV27 CASSLHGQEGRANYGYTF TGTGCCAGCAGTTTACACGGACAGGAAGGGAGAGCTAACTATGGCTACACCTTC
16 . . TRBJ2-7 TRBV24-1 CATSEDRGKGSHEQYF TGTGCCACCAGTGAGGACCGGGGTAAAGGGTCCCACGAGCAGTACTTC
13 . . TRBJ2-7 TRBV28 CASSLAPPGEQYF TGTGCCAGCAGTTTAGCCCCCCCGGGGGAGCAGTACTTC
13 . TRBD1 TRBJ1-2 TRBV28 CASSPGTVYGYTF TGTGCCAGCAGTCCAGGGACAGTCTATGGCTACACCTTC
15 . TRBD1 TRBJ1-4 TRBV7-9 CASSPRQGTGEKLFF TGTGCCAGCAGCCCGAGACAGGGTACGGGTGAAAAACTGTTTTTT
13 . . TRBJ2-7 TRBV24-1 CATSDFYSYEQYF TGTGCCACCAGTGATTTTTATTCCTACGAGCAGTACTTC
16 . TRBD2 TRBJ2-3 TRBV24-1 CATSGLAGYWTDTQYF TGTGCCACCAGCGGACTAGCGGGATATTGGACAGATACGCAGTATTTT
16 . . TRBJ1-6 TRBV4-2 CASSQASGTGNSPLHF TGTGCCAGCAGCCAAGCATCCGGGACGGGGAATTCACCCCTCCACTTT
15 . . TRBJ1-4 TRBV28 CASSSGRGWFEKLFF TGTGCCAGCAGTTCCGGAAGAGGGTGGTTCGAAAAACTGTTTTTT
15 . . TRBJ1-1 TRBV28 CASSLLGHMNTEAFF TGTGCCAGCAGCCTCTTGGGACACATGAACACTGAAGCTTTCTTT